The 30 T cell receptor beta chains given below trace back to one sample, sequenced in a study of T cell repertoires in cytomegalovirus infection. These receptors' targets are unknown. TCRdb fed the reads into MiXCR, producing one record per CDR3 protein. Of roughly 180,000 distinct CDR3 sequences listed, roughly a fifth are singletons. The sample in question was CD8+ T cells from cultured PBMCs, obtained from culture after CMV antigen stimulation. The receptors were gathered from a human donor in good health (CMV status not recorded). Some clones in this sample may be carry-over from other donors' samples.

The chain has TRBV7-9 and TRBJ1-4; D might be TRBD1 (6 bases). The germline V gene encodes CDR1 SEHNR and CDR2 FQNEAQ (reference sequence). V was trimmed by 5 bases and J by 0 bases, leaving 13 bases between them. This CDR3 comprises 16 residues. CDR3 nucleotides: TGTGCCAGCAGCCATCGACGGACAGCAACTAATGAAAAACTGTTTTTT. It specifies CASSHRRTATNEKLFF.

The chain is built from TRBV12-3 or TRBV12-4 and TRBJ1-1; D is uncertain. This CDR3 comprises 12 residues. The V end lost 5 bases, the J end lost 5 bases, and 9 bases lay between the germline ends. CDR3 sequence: CASSHRGTEAFF. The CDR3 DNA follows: TGTGCCAGCAGTCACCGAGGGACTGAAGCTTTCTTT.

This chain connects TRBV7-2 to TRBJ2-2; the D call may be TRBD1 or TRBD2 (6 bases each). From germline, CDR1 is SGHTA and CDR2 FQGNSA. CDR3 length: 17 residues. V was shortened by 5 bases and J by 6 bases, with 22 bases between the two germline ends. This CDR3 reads CASSPAGHRESPGELFF. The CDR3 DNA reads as TGTGCCAGCAGCCCCGCGGGACACCGGGAGTCTCCCGGGGAGCTGTTTTTT.

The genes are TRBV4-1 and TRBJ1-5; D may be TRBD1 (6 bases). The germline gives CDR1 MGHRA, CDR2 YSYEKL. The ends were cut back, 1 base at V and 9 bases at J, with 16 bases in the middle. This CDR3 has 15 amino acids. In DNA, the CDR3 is TGCGCCAGCAGCCAAGTCAAGGGGGACCTTCGGCCCCAGCATTTT. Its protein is CASSQVKGDLRPQHF.

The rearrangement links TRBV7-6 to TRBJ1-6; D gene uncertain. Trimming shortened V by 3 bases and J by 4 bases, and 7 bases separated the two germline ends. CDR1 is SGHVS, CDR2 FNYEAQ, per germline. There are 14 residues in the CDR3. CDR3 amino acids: CASSLEDYNSPLHF. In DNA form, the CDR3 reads TGTGCCAGCAGCTTGGAGGATTATAATTCACCCCTCCACTTT.

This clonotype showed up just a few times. The CDR3 sequence: CASSLGLAETYNEQFF. CDR3 bases: TGTGCCAGCAGTTTAGGACTAGCGGAAACCTACAATGAGCAGTTCTTC. This sequence joins TRBV12-3 or TRBV12-4 and TRBJ2-1, with TRBD2 matching 9 bases. Trimming at V came to 1 base and at J to 2 bases, leaving 3 bases not matched to a gene. This CDR3 comprises 16 residues.

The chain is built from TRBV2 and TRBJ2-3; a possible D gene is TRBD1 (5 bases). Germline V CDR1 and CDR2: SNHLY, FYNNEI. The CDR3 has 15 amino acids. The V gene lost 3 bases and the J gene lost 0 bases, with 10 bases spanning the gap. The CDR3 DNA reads TGTGCCAGCAGTGATATCGACAGTAGCACAGATACGCAGTATTTT. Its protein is CASSDIDSSTDTQYF.

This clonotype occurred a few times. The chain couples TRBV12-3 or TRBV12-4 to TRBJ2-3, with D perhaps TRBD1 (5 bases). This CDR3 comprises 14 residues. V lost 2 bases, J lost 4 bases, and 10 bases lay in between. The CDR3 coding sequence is TGTGCCAGCAGTTTAAGTGGGGCATCAGATACGCAGTATTTT. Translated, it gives CASSLSGASDTQYF.

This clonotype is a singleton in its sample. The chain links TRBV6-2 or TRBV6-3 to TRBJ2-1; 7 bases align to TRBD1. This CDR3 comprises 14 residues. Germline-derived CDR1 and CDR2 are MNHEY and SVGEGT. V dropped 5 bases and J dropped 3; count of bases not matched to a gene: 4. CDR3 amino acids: CASSKTGIYNEQFF. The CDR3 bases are TGTGCCAGCAGTAAGACAGGGATCTACAATGAGCAGTTCTTC.

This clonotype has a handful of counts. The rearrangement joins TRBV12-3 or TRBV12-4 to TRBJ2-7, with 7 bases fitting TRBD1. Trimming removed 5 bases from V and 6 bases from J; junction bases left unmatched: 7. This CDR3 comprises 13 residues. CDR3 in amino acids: CASSPAGTAEQYF. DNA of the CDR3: TGTGCCAGCAGTCCGGCCGGGACAGCCGAGCAGTACTTC.

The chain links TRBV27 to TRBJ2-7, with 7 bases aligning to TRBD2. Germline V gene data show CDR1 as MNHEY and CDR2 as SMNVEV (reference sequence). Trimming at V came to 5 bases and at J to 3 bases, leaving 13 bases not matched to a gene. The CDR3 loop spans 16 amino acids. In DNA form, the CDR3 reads TGTGCCAGCAGTCTACTCGTGGCGGGGGTTAACTACGAGCAGTACTTC. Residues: CASSLLVAGVNYEQYF.

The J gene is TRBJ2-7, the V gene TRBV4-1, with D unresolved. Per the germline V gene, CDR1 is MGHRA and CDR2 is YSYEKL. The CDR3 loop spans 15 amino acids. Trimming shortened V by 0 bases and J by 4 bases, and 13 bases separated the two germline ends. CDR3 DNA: TGCGCCAGCAGCCAAGAACCTGGGGTTGGGTACGAGCAGTACTTC. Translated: CASSQEPGVGYEQYF.

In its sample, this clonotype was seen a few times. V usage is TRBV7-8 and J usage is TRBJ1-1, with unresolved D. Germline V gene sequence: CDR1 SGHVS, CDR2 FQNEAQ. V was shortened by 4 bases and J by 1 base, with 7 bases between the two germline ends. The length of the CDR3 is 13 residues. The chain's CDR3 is CASSSVWNTEAFF. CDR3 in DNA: TGTGCCAGCAGCTCTGTTTGGAACACTGAAGCTTTCTTT.

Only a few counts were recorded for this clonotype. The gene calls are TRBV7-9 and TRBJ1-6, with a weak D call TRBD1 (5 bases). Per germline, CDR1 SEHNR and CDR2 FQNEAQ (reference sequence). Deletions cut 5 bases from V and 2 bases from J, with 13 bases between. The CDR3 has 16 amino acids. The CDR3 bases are TGTGCCAGCAGCCGGGACCGTAGCACCTATAATTCACCCCTCCACTTT. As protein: CASSRDRSTYNSPLHF.

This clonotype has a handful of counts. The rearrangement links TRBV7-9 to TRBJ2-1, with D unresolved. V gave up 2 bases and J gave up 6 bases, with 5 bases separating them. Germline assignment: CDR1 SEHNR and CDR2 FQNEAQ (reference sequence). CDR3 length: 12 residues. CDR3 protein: CASSLMGNEQFF. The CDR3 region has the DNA TGTGCCAGCAGCTTAATGGGCAATGAGCAGTTCTTC.

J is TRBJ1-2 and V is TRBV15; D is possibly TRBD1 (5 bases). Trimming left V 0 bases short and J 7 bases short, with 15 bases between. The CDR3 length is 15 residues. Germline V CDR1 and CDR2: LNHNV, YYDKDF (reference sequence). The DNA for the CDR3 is TGTGCCACCAGCAGAGACCGGGCCCCAACAGGTGGCTACACCTTC. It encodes CATSRDRAPTGGYTF.

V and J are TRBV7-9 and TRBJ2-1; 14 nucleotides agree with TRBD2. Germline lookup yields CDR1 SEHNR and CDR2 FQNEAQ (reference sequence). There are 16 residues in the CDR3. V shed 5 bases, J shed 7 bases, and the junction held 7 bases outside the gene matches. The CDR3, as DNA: TGTGCCAGCAGCCCTCGGACTAGCGGGGGGAGGAATGAGCAGTTCTTC. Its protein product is CASSPRTSGGRNEQFF.

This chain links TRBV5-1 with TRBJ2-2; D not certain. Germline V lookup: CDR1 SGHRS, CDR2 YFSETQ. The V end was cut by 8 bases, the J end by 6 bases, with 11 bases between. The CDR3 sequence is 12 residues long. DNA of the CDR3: TGCGCCAGTCGCGTCGGTGCCGGGGAGCTGTTTTTT. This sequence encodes CASRVGAGELFF.

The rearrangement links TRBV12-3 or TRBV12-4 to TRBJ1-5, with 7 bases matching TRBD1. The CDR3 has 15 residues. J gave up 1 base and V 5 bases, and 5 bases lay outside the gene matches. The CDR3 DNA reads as TGTGCCAGCAGTCCCGAGGGACAGAGCAATCAGCCCCAGCATTTT. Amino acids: CASSPEGQSNQPQHF.

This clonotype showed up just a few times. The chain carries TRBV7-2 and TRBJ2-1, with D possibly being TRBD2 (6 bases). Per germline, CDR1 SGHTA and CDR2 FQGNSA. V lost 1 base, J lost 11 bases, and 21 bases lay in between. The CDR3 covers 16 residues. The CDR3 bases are TGTGCCAGCAGCTTAGACTCGAGACTAGTAAGTCAGAAGCAGTTCTTC. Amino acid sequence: CASSLDSRLVSQKQFF.

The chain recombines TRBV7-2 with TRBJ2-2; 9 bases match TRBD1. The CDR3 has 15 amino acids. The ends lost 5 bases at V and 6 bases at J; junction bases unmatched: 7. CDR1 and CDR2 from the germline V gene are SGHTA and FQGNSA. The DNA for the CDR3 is TGTGCCAGCAGCCTAGGGACAGGGATCCCCGGGGAGCTGTTTTTT. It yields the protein CASSLGTGIPGELFF. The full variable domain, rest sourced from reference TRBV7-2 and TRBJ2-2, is GAGVSQSPSNKVTEKGKDVELRCDPISGHTALYWYRQSLGQGLEFLIYFQGNSAPDKSGLPSDRFSAERTGGSVSTLTIQRTQQEDSAVYLCASSLGTGIPGELFFGEGSRLTVL.

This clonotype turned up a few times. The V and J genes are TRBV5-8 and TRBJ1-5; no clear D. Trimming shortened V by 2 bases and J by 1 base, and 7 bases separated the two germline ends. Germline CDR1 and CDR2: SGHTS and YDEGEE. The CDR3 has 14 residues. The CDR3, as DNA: TGTGCCAGCAGCTTAGGAGAAAGCAATCAGCCCCAGCATTTT. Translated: CASSLGESNQPQHF. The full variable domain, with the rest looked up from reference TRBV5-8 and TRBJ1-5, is EAGVTQSPTHLIKTRGQQATLRCSPISGHTSVYWYQQALGLGLQFLLWYDEGEERNRGNFPPRFSGRQFPNYSSELNVNALELEDSALYLCASSLGESNQPQHFGDGTRLSIL.

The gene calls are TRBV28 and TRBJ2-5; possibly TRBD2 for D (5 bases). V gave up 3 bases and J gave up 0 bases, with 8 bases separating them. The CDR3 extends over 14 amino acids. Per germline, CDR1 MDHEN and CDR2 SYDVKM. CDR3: CASSFGADQETQYF. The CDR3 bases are TGTGCCAGCAGTTTTGGAGCGGACCAAGAGACCCAGTACTTC.

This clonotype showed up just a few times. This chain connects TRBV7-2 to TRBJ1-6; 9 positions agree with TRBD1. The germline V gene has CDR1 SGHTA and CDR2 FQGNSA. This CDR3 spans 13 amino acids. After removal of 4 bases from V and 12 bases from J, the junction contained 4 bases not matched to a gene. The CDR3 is CASSWGQGRPLHF. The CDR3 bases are TGTGCCAGCAGCTGGGGACAGGGAAGACCCCTCCACTTT.

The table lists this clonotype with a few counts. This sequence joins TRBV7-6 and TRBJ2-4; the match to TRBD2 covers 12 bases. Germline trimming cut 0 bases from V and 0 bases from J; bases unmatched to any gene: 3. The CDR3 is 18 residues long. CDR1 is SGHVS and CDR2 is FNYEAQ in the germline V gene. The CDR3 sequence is CASSLAPSGGGAKNIQYF. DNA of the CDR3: TGTGCCAGCAGCTTAGCGCCTAGCGGGGGGGGAGCCAAAAACATTCAGTACTTC.

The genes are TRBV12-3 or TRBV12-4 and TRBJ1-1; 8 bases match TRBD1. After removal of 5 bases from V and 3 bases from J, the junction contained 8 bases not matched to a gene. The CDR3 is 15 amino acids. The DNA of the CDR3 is TGTGCCAGCAGTCAAGGTACAGGGGGATACACTGAAGCTTTCTTT. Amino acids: CASSQGTGGYTEAFF.

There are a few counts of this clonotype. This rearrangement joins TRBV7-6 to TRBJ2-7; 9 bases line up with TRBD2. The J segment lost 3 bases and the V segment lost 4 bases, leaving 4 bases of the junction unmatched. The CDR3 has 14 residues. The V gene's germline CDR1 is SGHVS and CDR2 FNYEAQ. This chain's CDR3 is CASSSRGGLYEQYF. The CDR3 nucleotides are TGTGCCAGCAGCTCGCGGGGGGGCCTCTACGAGCAGTACTTC. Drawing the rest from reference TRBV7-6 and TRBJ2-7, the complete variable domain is GAGVSQSPRYKVTKRGQDVALRCDPISGHVSLYWYRQALGQGPEFLTYFNYEAQQDKSGLPNDRFSAERPEGSISTLTIQRTEQRDSAMYRCASSSRGGLYEQYFGPGTRLTVT.

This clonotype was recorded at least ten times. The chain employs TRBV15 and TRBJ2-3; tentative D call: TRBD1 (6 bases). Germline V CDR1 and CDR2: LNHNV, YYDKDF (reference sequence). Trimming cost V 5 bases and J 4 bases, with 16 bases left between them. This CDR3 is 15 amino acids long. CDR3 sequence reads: CATSGRPQGPDTQYF. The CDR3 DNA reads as TGTGCCACCAGCGGGCGGCCTCAGGGGCCAGATACGCAGTATTTT. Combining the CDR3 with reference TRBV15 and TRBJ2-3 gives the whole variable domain DAMVIQNPRYQVTQFGKPVTLSCSQTLNHNVMYWYQQKSSQAPKLLFHYYDKDFNNEADTPDNFQSRRPNTSFCFLDIRSPGLGDTAMYLCATSGRPQGPDTQYFGPGTRLTVL.

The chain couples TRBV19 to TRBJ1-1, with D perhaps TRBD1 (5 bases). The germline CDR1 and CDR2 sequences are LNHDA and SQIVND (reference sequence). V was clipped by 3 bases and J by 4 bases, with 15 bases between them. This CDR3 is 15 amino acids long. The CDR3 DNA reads TGTGCCAGTAGTATTCGGGGGGGGTGGGGCACTGAAGCTTTCTTT. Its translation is CASSIRGGWGTEAFF.

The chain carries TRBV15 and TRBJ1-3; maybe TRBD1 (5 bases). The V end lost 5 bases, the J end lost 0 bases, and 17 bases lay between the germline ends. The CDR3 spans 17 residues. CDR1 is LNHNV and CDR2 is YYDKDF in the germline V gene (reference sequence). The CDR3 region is CATSGGRQFLSGNTIYF. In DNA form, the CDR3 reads TGTGCCACCAGCGGGGGAAGACAGTTCCTCTCTGGAAACACCATATATTTT.